This paragraph covers one T cell receptor beta chain sequence. Antigen unknown. Despite likely unrecorded immune exposures, the donors were nominally healthy at the time of sampling. PCR used 60 Vbeta primers and 13 Jbeta primers. Generated by immunoSEQ multiplex PCR, the TCRdb table keeps only in-frame clones and is missing some. The sample yields approximately 100,000 clones, about 70% seen once. After removal of 3 bases from V and 7 bases from J, the junction contained 11 bases not matched to a gene. Germline CDR1 reads LNHDA; CDR2 reads SQIVND (reference sequence). This CDR3 contains 16 residues. The data were taken from a study of cytomegalovirus exposure and HLA in healthy donors. General study results and limits: Further analysis, carried out later, found HLA-associated TCR beta chains more clonally expanded than equally common other chains.

The source material was PBMCs. The chain carries TRBV19 and TRBJ1-1, with TRBD1 matching 10 bases. The TCR sequence derives from a woman between 35 and 50 years old in good health and CMV-seropositive. The CDR3 bases are TGTGCCAGTAGTATCTCCTCCGGGACAGGGGCCCGTGAAGCTTTCTTT. Translation gives CASSISSGTGAREAFF. The full variable domain, with the rest looked up from reference TRBV19 and TRBJ1-1, is DGGITQSPKYLFRKEGQNVTLSCEQNLNHDAMYWYRQDPGQGLRLIYYSQIVNDFQKGDIAEGYSVSREKKESFPLTVTSAQKNPTAFYLCASSISSGTGAREAFFGQGTRLTVV.